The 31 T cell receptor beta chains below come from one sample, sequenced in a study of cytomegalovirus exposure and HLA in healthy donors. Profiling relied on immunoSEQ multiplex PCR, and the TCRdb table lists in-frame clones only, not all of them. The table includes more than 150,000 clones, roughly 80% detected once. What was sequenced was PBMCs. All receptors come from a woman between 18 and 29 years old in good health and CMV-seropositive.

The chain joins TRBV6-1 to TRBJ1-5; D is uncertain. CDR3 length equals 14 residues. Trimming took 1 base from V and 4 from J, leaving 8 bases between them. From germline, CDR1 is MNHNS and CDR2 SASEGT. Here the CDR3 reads CASSEGGFNQPQHF. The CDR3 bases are TGTGCCAGCAGTGAAGGCGGGTTTAATCAGCCCCAGCATTTT.

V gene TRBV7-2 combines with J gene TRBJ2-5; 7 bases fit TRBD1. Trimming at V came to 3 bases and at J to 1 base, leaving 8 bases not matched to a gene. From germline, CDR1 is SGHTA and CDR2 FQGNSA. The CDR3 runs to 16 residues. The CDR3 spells CASSFRQGVPQETQYF. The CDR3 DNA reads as TGTGCCAGCAGCTTCCGACAGGGCGTCCCCCAAGAGACCCAGTACTTC.

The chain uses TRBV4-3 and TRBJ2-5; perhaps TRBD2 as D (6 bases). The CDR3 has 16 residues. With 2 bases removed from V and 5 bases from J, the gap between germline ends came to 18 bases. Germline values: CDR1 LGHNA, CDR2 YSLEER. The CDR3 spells CASSQSWRRAGETQYF. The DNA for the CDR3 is TGCGCCAGCAGCCAATCTTGGCGGAGGGCGGGGGAGACCCAGTACTTC.

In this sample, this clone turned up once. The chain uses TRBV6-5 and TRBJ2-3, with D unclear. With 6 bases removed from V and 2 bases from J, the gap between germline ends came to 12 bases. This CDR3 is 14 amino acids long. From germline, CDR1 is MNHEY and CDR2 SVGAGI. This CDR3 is CASRKQPSTDTQYF. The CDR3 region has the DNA TGTGCCAGCAGGAAGCAACCATCCACAGATACGCAGTATTTT.

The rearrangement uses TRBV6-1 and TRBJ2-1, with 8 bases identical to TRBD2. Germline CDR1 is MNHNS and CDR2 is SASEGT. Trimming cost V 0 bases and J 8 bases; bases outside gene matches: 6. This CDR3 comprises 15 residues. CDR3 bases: TGTGCCAGCAGTGAAGCGTCCCGGGGGGGGCATGAGCAGTTCTTC. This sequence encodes CASSEASRGGHEQFF.

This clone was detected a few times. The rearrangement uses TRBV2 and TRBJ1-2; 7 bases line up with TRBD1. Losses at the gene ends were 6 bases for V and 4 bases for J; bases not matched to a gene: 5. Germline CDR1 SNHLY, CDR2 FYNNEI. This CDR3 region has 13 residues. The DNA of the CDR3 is TGTGCCAGCAGCACAGGGGTAGGCTATGGCTACACCTTC. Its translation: CASSTGVGYGYTF. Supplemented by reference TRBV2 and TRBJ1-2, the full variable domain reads EPEVTQTPSHQVTQMGQEVILRCVPISNHLYFYWYRQILGQKVEFLVSFYNNEISEKSEIFDDQFSVERPDGSNFTLKIRSTKLEDSAMYFCASSTGVGYGYTFGSGTRLTVV.

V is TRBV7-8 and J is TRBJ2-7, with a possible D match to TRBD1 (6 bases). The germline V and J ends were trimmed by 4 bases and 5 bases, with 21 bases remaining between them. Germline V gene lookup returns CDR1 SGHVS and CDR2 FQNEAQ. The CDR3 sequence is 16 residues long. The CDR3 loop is CASSSGVVRASDEQYF. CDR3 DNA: TGTGCCAGCAGCTCAGGGGTCGTCAGGGCTTCGGACGAGCAGTACTTC.

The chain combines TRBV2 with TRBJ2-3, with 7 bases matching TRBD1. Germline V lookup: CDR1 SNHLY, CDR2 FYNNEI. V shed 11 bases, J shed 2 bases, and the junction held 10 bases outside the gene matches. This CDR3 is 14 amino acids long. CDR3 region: CARKGDRVTDTQYF. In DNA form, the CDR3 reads TGTGCCCGAAAGGGGGACAGAGTCACAGATACGCAGTATTTT.

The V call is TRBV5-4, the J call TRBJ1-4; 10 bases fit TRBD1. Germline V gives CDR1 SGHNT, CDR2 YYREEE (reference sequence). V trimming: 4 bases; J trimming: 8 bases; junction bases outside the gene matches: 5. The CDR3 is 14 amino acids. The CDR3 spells CASSRGQGQEKLFF. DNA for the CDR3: TGTGCCAGCAGCCGGGGACAGGGGCAGGAAAAACTGTTTTTT.

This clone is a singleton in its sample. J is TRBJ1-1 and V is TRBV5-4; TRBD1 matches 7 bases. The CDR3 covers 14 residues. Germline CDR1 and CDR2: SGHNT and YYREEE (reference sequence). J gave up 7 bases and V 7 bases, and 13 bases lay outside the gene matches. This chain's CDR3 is CASWIQGPMIEAFF. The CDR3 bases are TGTGCCAGCTGGATACAGGGGCCTATGATTGAAGCTTTCTTT. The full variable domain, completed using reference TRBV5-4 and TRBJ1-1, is ETGVTQSPTHLIKTRGQQVTLRCSSQSGHNTVSWYQQALGQGPQFIFQYYREEENGRGNFPPRFSGLQFPNYSSELNVNALELDDSALYLCASWIQGPMIEAFFGQGTRLTVV.

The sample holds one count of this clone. The CDR3 DNA follows: TGTGCCAGCAGGGGACAGACCCAAGGTGTCATTCAGTACTTC. As protein: CASRGQTQGVIQYF. The chain links TRBV6-1 to TRBJ2-4, with TRBD1 matching 7 bases. The junction had 11 bases not matched to a gene; V was cut back by 6 bases and J by 9 bases. The CDR3 consists of 14 residues. The germline CDR1 and CDR2 sequences are MNHNS and SASEGT.

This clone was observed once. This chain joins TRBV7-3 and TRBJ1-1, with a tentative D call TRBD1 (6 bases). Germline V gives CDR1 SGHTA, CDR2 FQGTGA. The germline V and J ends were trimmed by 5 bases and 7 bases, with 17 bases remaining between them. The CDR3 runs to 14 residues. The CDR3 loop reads CASSPGVPGSEAFF. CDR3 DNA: TGTGCCAGCAGCCCAGGGGTCCCAGGGAGTGAAGCTTTCTTT. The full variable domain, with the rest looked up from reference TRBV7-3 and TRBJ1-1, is GAGVSQTPSNKVTEKGKYVELRCDPISGHTALYWYRQSLGQGPEFLIYFQGTGAADDSGLPNDRFFAVRPEGSVSTLKIQRTERGDSAVYLCASSPGVPGSEAFFGQGTRLTVV.

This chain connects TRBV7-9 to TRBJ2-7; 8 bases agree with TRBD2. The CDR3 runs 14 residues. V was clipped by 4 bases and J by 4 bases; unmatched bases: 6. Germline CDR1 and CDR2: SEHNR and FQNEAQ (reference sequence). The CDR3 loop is CASSSPTSAYEQYF. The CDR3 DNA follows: TGTGCCAGCAGCTCCCCGACTAGCGCTTACGAGCAGTACTTC. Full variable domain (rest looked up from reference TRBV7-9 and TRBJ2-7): DTGVSQNPRHKITKRGQNVTFRCDPISEHNRLYWYRQTLGQGPEFLTYFQNEAQLEKSRLLSDRFSAERPKGSFSTLEIQRTEQGDSAMYLCASSSPTSAYEQYFGPGTRLTVT.

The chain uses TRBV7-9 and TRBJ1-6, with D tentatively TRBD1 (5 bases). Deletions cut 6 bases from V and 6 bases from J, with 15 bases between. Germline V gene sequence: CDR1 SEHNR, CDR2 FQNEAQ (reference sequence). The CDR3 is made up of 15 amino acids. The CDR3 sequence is CASRSGTGSNSPLHF. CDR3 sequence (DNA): TGTGCCAGCAGGTCGGGCACAGGATCTAATTCACCCCTCCACTTT.

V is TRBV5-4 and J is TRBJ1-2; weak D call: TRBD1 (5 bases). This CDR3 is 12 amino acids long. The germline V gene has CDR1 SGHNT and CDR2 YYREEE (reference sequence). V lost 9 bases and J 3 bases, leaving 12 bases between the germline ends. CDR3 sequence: CAIPDIYYGYTF. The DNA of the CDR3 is TGTGCCATCCCGGACATTTACTATGGCTACACCTTC.

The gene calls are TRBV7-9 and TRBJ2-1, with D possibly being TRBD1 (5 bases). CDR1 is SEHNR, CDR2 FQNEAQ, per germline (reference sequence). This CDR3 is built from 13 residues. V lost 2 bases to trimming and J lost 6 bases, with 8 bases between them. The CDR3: CASSLFRANEQFF. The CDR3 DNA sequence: TGTGCCAGCAGCTTATTCAGGGCCAATGAGCAGTTCTTC.

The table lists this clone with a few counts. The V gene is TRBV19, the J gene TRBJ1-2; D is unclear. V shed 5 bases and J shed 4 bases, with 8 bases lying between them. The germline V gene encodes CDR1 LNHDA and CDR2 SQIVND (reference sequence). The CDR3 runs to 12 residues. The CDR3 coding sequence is TGTGCCAGTAGTCCCACCGGCTATGGCTACACCTTC. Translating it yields CASSPTGYGYTF. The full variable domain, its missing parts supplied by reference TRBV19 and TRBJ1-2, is DGGITQSPKYLFRKEGQNVTLSCEQNLNHDAMYWYRQDPGQGLRLIYYSQIVNDFQKGDIAEGYSVSREKKESFPLTVTSAQKNPTAFYLCASSPTGYGYTFGSGTRLTVV.

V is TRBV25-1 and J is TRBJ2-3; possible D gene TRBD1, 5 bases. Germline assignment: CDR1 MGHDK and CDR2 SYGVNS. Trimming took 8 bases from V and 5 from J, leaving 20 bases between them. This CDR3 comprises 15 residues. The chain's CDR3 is CASGTDRYAGDTQYF. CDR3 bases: TGTGCCAGCGGAACCGACAGATATGCAGGAGATACGCAGTATTTT.

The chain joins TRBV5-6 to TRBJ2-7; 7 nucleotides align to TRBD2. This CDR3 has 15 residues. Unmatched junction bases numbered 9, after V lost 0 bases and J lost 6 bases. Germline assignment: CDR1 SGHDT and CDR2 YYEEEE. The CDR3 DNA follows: TGTGCCAGCAGCTTGGGAGCGGGGATCTTTGGCGAGCAGTACTTC. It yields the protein CASSLGAGIFGEQYF.

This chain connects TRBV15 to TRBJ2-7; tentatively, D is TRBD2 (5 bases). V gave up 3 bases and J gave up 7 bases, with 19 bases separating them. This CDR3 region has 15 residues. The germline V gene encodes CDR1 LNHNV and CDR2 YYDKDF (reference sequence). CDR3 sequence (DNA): TGTGCCACCAGCAGCCGTGAGACCACTACGGGGGAGCAGTACTTC. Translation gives CATSSRETTTGEQYF.

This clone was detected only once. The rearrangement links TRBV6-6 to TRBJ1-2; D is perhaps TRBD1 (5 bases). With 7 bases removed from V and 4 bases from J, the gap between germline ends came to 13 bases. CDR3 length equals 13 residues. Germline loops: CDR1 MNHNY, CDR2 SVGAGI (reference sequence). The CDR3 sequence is CASNRGVPYGYTF. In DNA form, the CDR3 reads TGTGCCAGCAATCGGGGGGTTCCCTATGGCTACACCTTC.

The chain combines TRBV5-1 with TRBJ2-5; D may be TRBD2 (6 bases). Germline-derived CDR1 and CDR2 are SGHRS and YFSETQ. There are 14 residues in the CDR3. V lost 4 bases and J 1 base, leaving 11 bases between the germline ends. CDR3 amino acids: CASSAGQLQETQYF. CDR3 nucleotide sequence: TGCGCCAGCAGCGCGGGGCAGCTCCAAGAGACCCAGTACTTC.

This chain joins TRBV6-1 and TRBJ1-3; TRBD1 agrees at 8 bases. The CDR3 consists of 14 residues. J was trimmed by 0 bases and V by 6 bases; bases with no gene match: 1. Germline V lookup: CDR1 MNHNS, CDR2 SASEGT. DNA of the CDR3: TGTGCCAGCAGAACAGGGGGCTCTGGAAACACCATATATTTT. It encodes CASRTGGSGNTIYF.

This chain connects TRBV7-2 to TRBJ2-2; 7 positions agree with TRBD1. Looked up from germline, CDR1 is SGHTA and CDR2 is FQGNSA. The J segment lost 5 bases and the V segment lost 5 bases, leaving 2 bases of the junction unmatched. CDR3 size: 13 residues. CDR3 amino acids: CASSRGRTGELFF. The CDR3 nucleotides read TGTGCCAGCAGCAGGGGGCGGACCGGGGAGCTGTTTTTT.

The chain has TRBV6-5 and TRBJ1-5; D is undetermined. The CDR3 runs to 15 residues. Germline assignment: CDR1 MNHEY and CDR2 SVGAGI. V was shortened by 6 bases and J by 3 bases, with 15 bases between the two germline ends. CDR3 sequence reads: CASSPTEGSNQPQHF. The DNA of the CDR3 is TGTGCCAGCAGCCCAACAGAGGGCTCCAATCAGCCCCAGCATTTT.

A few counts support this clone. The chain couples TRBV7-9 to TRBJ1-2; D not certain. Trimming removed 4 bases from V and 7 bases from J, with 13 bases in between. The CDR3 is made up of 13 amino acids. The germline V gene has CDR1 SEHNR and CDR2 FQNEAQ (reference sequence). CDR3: CASSSSPTSGYTF. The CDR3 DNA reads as TGTGCCAGCAGCTCGAGTCCAACGTCTGGCTACACCTTC.

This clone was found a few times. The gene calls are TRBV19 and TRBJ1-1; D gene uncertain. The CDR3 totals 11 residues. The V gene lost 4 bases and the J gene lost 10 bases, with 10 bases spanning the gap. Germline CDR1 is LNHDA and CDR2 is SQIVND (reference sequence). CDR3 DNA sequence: TGTGCCAGTAGTAGGGGAGATGGAGCTTTCTTT. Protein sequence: CASSRGDGAFF.

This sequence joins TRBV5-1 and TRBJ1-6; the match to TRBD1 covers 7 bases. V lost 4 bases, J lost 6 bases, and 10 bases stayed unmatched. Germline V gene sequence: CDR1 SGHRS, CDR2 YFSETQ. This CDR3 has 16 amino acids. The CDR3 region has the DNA TGCGCCAGCAGCAGAACCCGGGACAGATCTAATTCACCCCTCCACTTT. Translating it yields CASSRTRDRSNSPLHF.

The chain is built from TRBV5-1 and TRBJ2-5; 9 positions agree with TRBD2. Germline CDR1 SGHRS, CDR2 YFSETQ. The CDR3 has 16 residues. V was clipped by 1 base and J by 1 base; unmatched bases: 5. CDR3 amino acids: CASSLRGGAVQETQYF. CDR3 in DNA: TGCGCCAGCAGCTTGCGCGGGGGGGCCGTCCAAGAGACCCAGTACTTC.

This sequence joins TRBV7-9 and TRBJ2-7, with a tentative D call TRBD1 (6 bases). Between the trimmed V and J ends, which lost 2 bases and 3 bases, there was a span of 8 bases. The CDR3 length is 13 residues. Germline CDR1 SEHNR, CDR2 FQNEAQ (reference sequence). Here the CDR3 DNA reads TGTGCCAGCAGCTTAAGGGGGAACTACGAGCAGTACTTC. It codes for CASSLRGNYEQYF.

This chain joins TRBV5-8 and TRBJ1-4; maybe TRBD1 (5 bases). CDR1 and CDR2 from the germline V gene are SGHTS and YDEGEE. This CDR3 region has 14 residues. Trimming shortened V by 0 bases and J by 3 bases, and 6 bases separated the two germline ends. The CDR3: CASSLGQPNEKLFF. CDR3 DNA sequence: TGTGCCAGCAGCTTGGGACAGCCTAATGAAAAACTGTTTTTT.